The clone carrying this T cell receptor beta chain showed up just a few times. Its antigen is not identified. The record originates from a study of relationships among human T cell subsets. Semiquantitative ARM-PCR amplified T cell receptor alpha and beta CDR3 regions from mRNA. Exponential amplification used communal superprimers after tagged nested gene-specific primers in ARM-PCR. TCRdb re-called the multiplex PCR reads through MiXCR, storing one row per CDR3 protein. The table records more than 13,000 distinct CDR3 sequences, 60% of them present only once. Regarding the study as a whole: Over 50% of CD8+ cytotoxic sequences were in clones over 100 reads; regulatory and Th2 had few.

Trimming removed 1 base at V and 0 bases at J, with 22 bases between. Germline V gene sequence: CDR1 MGHRA, CDR2 YSYEKL. The CDR3 runs to 20 residues. Regulatory T cells were selected from positively selected CD4+ cells using anti-CD25 beads. T cell subsets were isolated with antibody-coated magnetic beads. This clonotype was obtained from a man aged 35 to 55 in good health. The sequencing input was Tregs sorted from blood. V usage is TRBV4-1 and J usage is TRBJ1-3; a possible D gene is TRBD1 (5 bases). CDR3 region: CASSQGRWGRELDSGNTIYF. The CDR3 region has the DNA TGCGCCAGCAGCCAAGGTAGATGGGGCCGTGAGTTAGACTCTGGAAACACCATATATTTT.